The 21 T cell receptor beta chains presented below share a single source sample, sequenced in a study of blood T cell repertoires in COVID-19. TCRdb's copy holds only in-frame clones and misses some; the assay was immunoSEQ multiplex PCR. Of over 100,000 clones listed, around four fifths were seen once; the top ten hold roughly a quarter. Source material: peripheral blood. These receptors came from a man in his fifties or sixties with acute or convalescent COVID-19.

The chain is built from TRBV28 and TRBJ2-7; D perhaps matches TRBD1 (5 bases). Trimming left V 2 bases short and J 4 bases short, with 12 bases between. Germline V CDR1 and CDR2: MDHEN, SYDVKM. The CDR3 consists of 14 residues. The CDR3 here is CASSLLSTVYEQYF. The CDR3 DNA reads TGTGCCAGCAGTTTACTATCGACAGTATACGAGCAGTACTTC.

V and J are TRBV19 and TRBJ2-7; 7 bases are shared with TRBD1. V was pared by 5 bases and J by 1 base, with 11 bases of the junction left unmatched. This CDR3 has 16 residues. In germline, CDR1 is LNHDA, CDR2 SQIVND (reference sequence). The CDR3, as DNA: TGTGCCAGTAGTGCCTTACCGGGACAGAGTTCCTACGAGCAGTACTTC. Protein sequence: CASSALPGQSSYEQYF.

V is TRBV4-1 and J is TRBJ2-7; TRBD1 is a possible D gene (5 bases). The CDR3 sequence is 15 residues long. Trimming stripped 0 bases from V and 2 bases from J, with 11 bases between. Germline CDR1 reads MGHRA; CDR2 reads YSYEKL. In nucleotides, the CDR3 is TGCGCCAGCAGCCAAGAGACAGCGCTACCCTACGAGCAGTACGTC. Protein product: CASSQETALPYEQYV.

V is TRBV2 and J is TRBJ2-1, with 11 bases lining up with TRBD2. Germline CDR1 reads SNHLY; CDR2 reads FYNNEI. The CDR3 runs to 14 residues. Unmatched junction bases numbered 4, after V lost 8 bases and J lost 4 bases. CDR3 nucleotides: TGTGCCAGCTGGACTAGCGGGCAATACAATGAGCAGTTCTTC. Translation: CASWTSGQYNEQFF.

V usage is TRBV30 and J usage is TRBJ1-1; TRBD1 matches at 7 bases. Trimming at V came to 0 bases and at J to 7 bases, leaving 8 bases not matched to a gene. The CDR3 totals 14 residues. Germline lookup yields CDR1 GTSNPN and CDR2 SVGIG (reference sequence). The CDR3 loop is CAWSVGGGLSEAFF. CDR3 DNA sequence: TGTGCCTGGAGTGTAGGGGGCGGTCTGAGTGAAGCTTTCTTT.

The chain carries TRBV28 and TRBJ2-3, with 10 bases identical to TRBD2. The CDR3 sequence is 15 residues long. In germline, CDR1 is MDHEN, CDR2 SYDVKM. Trimming cost V 3 bases and J 5 bases; bases outside gene matches: 5. The CDR3 bases are TGTGCCAGCAGTTTCCGAGCTAGCGGGGGAGATACGCAGTATTTT. This codes for CASSFRASGGDTQYF.

The gene calls are TRBV6-5 and TRBJ2-7; 7 bases are a match to TRBD2. The junction had 0 bases not matched to a gene; V was cut back by 5 bases and J by 5 bases. This CDR3 is built from 11 residues. CDR1 MNHEY and CDR2 SVGAGI come from the germline V gene. CDR3 in amino acids: CASSRGDEQYF. The CDR3 DNA follows: TGTGCCAGCAGTCGGGGGGACGAGCAGTACTTC.

V is TRBV19 and J is TRBJ2-7; 10 bases line up with TRBD1. CDR3 length: 11 residues. CDR1 is LNHDA and CDR2 is SQIVND in the germline V gene (reference sequence). The CDR3: CGGTGVCEQYV. The CDR3, as DNA: TGTGGTGGGACAGGGGTCTGCGAGCAGTACGTC.

This sequence joins TRBV3-1 (or the pseudogene TRBV3-2) and TRBJ2-1; D might be TRBD1 (6 bases). This CDR3 region has 12 residues. V gave up 4 bases and J gave up 15 bases, with 16 bases separating them. Germline CDR1 is LGHDT and CDR2 is YNNKEL (reference sequence). This CDR3 is CASSPTGQQGFF. CDR3 DNA: TGTGCCAGCAGCCCCACAGGGCAACAAGGGTTCTTC.

The chain combines TRBV2 with TRBJ1-1; tentatively, D is TRBD1 (6 bases). Germline-derived CDR1 and CDR2 are SNHLY and FYNNEI. The CDR3 length is 15 residues. Between the trimmed V and J ends, which lost 6 bases and 4 bases, there was a span of 18 bases. Here the CDR3 DNA reads TGTGCCAGCAGGGAAATACAGGGTAGTGGCACTGAAGCTTTCTTT. This codes for CASREIQGSGTEAFF. Drawing the rest from reference TRBV2 and TRBJ1-1, the complete variable domain is EPEVTQTPSHQVTQMGQEVILRCVPISNHLYFYWYRQILGQKVEFLVSFYNNEISEKSEIFDDQFSVERPDGSNFTLKIRSTKLEDSAMYFCASREIQGSGTEAFFGQGTRLTVV.

The rearrangement links TRBV7-8 to TRBJ1-2; 7 nucleotides line up with TRBD1. V lost 4 bases, J lost 2 bases, and 7 bases stayed unmatched. The V gene's germline CDR1 is SGHVS and CDR2 FQNEAQ. The CDR3 is made up of 15 amino acids. The CDR3 DNA sequence: TGTGCCAGCAGCTCAACAGGGGTCGGGAACTATGGCTACACCTTC. It is translated as CASSSTGVGNYGYTF.

V usage is TRBV3-1 (or the pseudogene TRBV3-2) and J usage is TRBJ2-7; TRBD2 matches 10 bases. Germline trimming cut 4 bases from V and 5 bases from J; bases unmatched to any gene: 8. Germline assignment: CDR1 LGHDT and CDR2 YNNKEL (reference sequence). This CDR3 is built from 15 residues. The CDR3 spells CASSRVQSGRDEQYV. DNA for the CDR3: TGTGCCAGCAGCCGGGTCCAGAGCGGGAGGGACGAGCAGTACGTC.

The table lists this clone with a count of one. The chain joins TRBV29-1 to TRBJ1-1; 7 positions match TRBD1. The CDR3 covers 13 residues. Germline V lookup: CDR1 SQVTM, CDR2 ANQGSEA. The V gene end was trimmed by 2 bases and the J gene end by 1 base; junction bases not matched to a gene: 1. Here the CDR3 reads CSVERQGNTEAFF. The CDR3 DNA reads as TGCAGCGTTGAACGACAGGGGAACACTGAAGCTTTCTTT.

This chain uses TRBV13 with TRBJ2-7; 9 bases fit TRBD1. Unmatched junction bases numbered 1, after V lost 3 bases and J lost 4 bases. Germline-derived CDR1 and CDR2 are PRHDT and FYEKMQ (reference sequence). The CDR3 is made up of 13 amino acids. CDR3 DNA: TGTGCCAGCAGCTTGGGGACAGGGTACGAGCAGTACTTC. Residues: CASSLGTGYEQYF.

This clone was observed a single time. The chain has TRBV19 and TRBJ2-4; 10 nucleotides match TRBD2. V shed 5 bases, J shed 0 bases, and the junction held 7 bases outside the gene matches. Germline V gene sequence: CDR1 LNHDA, CDR2 SQIVND (reference sequence). This CDR3 contains 17 residues. In nucleotides, the CDR3 is TGTGCCAGTAGTGGCGAAACTAGCGGGGTAGCCAAAAACATTCAGTACTTC. Translation: CASSGETSGVAKNIQYF.

The sample holds one count of this clone. The chain has TRBV11-2 and TRBJ2-5; 14 nucleotides line up with TRBD2. The V gene end was trimmed by 8 bases and the J gene end by 4 bases; junction bases not matched to a gene: 3. Germline lookup yields CDR1 SGHAT and CDR2 FQNNGV. The CDR3 contains 14 residues. CDR3 nucleotide sequence: TGTGCCAGCGGGACTAGCGGGGGCCTAGAGACCCAGTACTTC. Translating it yields CASGTSGGLETQYF.

The chain has TRBV15 and TRBJ1-5; 9 nucleotides align to TRBD1. The V gene end was trimmed by 4 bases and the J gene end by 7 bases; junction bases not matched to a gene: 5. From germline, CDR1 is LNHNV and CDR2 YYDKDF (reference sequence). The CDR3 loop spans 14 amino acids. The CDR3 nucleotides are TGTGCCACCAGCACACAGGGGGCTCGGCAGCCCCAGCATTTT. Its translation: CATSTQGARQPQHF.

This rearrangement joins TRBV15 to TRBJ2-2; D not certain. This CDR3 has 15 residues. The V end lost 0 bases, the J end lost 6 bases, and 11 bases lay between the germline ends. CDR1 is LNHNV, CDR2 YYDKDF, per germline (reference sequence). CDR3 DNA sequence: TGTGCCACCAGCAGAGATCGAGGAGTCCCCGGGGAGCTGTTTTTT. It translates to CATSRDRGVPGELFF.

The V call is TRBV7-8, the J call TRBJ2-7, with 11 positions matching TRBD1. V lost 5 bases to trimming and J lost 7 bases; unmatched junction nucleotides: 10. This CDR3 is built from 15 residues. CDR1 is SGHVS and CDR2 is FQNEAQ in the germline V gene. CDR3 amino acids: CASSPDGTGGREQYF. The CDR3 DNA sequence: TGTGCCAGCAGCCCGGACGGGACAGGGGGGCGGGAGCAGTACTTC.

The J gene is TRBJ2-7, the V gene TRBV19; D not resolved. V was shortened by 10 bases and J by 1 base, with 20 bases between the two germline ends. The CDR3 loop spans 15 amino acids. Germline CDR1 LNHDA, CDR2 SQIVND (reference sequence). The DNA of the CDR3 is TGTGCCACCTCCTCCCGAAGCCCATTTTCCTACGAGCAGTACTTC. Translated: CATSSRSPFSYEQYF.

There are a few counts of this clone. This CDR3 is also generated by other DNA sequences in the sample. The V gene is TRBV27, the J gene TRBJ2-5; TRBD2 is a possible D gene (6 bases). V was trimmed by 0 bases and J by 5 bases, leaving 7 bases between them. The length of the CDR3 is 13 residues. Germline V lookup: CDR1 MNHEY, CDR2 SMNVEV (reference sequence). The DNA for the CDR3 is TGTGCCAGCAGTTTATCTGGGGGGGAGACCCAGTACTTC. Translation gives CASSLSGGETQYF.